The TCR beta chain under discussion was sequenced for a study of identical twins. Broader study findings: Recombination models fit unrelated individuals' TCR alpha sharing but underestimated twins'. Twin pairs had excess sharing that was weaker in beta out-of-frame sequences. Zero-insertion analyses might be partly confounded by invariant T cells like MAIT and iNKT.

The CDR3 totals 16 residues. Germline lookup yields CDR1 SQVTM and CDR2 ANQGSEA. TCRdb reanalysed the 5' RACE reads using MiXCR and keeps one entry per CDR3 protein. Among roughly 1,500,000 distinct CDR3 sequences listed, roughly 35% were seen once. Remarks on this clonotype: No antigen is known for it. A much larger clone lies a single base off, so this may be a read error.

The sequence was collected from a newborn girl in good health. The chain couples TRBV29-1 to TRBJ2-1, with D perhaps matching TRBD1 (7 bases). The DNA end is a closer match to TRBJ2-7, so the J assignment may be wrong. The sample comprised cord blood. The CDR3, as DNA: TGCAGCGTTGCCGGACAGGCTAGCGCCAACTCCTACGAGCAGTACTTC. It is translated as CSVAGQASANSYEQYF.